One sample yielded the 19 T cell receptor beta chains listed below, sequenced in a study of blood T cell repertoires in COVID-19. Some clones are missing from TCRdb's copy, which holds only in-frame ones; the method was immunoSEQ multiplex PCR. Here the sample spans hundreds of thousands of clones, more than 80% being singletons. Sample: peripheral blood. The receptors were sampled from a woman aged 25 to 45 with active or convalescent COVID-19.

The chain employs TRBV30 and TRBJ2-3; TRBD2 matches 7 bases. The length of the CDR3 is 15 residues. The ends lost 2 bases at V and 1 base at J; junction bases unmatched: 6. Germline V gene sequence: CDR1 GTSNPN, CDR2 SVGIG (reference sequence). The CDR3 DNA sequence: TGTGCCTGGAGTCCTAGCGGAGGTCGCACAGATACGCAGTATTTT. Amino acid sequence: CAWSPSGGRTDTQYF.

The CDR3 coding sequence is TGTGCCACCAGCAGCCTAGCGTGGACCGGGGAGCTGTTTTTT. Protein product: CATSSLAWTGELFF. The genes are TRBV15 and TRBJ2-2; D possibly corresponds to TRBD2 (6 bases). V lost 3 bases to trimming and J lost 5 bases, with 10 bases between them. CDR1 is LNHNV and CDR2 is YYDKDF in the germline V gene (reference sequence). The CDR3 totals 14 residues.

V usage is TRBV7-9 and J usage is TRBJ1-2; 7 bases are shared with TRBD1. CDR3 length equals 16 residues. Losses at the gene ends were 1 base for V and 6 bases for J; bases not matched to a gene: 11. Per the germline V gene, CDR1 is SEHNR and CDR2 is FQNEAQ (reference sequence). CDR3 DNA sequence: TGTGCCAGCAGCTTAGTACTGCGACAGGGCTTTGATGGCTACACCTTC. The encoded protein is CASSLVLRQGFDGYTF. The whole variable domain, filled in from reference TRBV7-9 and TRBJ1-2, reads DTGVSQNPRHKITKRGQNVTFRCDPISEHNRLYWYRQTLGQGPEFLTYFQNEAQLEKSRLLSDRFSAERPKGSFSTLEIQRTEQGDSAMYLCASSLVLRQGFDGYTFGSGTRLTVV.

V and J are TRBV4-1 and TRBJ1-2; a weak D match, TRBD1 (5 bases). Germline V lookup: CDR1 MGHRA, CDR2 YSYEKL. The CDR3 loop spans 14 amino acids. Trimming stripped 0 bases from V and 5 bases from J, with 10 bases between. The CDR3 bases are TGCGCCAGCAGCCAAGAACAGGTTCTTTATGGCTACACCTTC. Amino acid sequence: CASSQEQVLYGYTF.

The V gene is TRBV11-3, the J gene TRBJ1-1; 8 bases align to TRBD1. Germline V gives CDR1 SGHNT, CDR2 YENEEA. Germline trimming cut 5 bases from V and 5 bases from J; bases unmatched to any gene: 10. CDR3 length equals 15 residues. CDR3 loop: CASSQGQGMGTEAFF. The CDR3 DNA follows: TGTGCCAGCAGCCAAGGACAGGGAATGGGGACTGAAGCTTTCTTT.

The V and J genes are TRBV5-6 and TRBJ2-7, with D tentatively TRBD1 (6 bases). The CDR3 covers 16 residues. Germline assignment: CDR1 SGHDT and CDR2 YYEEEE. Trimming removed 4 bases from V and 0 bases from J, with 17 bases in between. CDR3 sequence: CASSIDRSPNSYEQYF. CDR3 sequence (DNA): TGTGCCAGCAGCATCGACAGGAGCCCCAACTCCTACGAGCAGTACTTC.

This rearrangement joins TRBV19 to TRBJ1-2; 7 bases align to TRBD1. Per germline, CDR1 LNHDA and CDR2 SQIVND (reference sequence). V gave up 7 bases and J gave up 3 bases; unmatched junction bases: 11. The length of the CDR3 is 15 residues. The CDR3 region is CASTQTGTEYYGYTF. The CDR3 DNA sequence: TGTGCCAGTACCCAGACAGGGACTGAATACTATGGCTACACCTTC.

The CDR3 region is CASSGVRGHGYTF. The CDR3, as DNA: TGTGCCAGCAGTGGGGTCAGGGGACATGGCTACACCTTC. J is TRBJ1-2 and V is TRBV2, with D perhaps matching TRBD1 (6 bases). Per germline, CDR1 SNHLY and CDR2 FYNNEI. The ends were cut back, 4 bases at V and 6 bases at J, with 12 bases in the middle. This CDR3 contains 13 residues.

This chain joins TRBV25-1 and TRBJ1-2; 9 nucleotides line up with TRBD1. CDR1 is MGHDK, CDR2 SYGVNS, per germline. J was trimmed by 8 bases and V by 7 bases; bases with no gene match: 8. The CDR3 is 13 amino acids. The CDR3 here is CASTPGQGTGYTF. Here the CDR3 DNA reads TGTGCCAGCACCCCGGGACAGGGAACAGGCTACACCTTC.

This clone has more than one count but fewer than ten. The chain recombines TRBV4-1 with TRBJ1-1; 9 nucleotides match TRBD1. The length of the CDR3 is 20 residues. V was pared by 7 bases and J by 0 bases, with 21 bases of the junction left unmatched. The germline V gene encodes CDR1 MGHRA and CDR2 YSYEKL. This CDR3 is CASTLFGQGPVGDMNTEAFF. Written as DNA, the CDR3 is TGCGCCAGCACTCTATTTGGACAGGGGCCGGTGGGAGACATGAACACTGAAGCTTTCTTT.

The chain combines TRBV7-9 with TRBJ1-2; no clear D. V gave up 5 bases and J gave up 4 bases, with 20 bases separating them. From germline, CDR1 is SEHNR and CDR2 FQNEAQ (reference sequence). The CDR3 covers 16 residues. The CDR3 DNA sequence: TGTGCCAGCAGCCCGATCCTCCGGGTCCAAGGCTATGGCTACACCTTC. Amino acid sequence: CASSPILRVQGYGYTF.

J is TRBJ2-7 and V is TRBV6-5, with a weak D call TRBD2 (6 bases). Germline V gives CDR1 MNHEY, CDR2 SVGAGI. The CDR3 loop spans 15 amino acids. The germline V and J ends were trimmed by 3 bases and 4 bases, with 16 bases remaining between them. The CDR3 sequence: CASSYALASGYEQYF. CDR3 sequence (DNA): TGTGCCAGCAGTTATGCTCTAGCGTCCGGGTACGAGCAGTACTTC.

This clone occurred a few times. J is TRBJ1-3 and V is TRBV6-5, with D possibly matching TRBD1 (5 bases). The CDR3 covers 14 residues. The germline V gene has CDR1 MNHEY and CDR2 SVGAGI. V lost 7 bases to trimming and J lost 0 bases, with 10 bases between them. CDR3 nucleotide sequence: TGTGCCAGCAACTCCGACAGCTCTGGAAACACCATATATTTT. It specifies CASNSDSSGNTIYF.

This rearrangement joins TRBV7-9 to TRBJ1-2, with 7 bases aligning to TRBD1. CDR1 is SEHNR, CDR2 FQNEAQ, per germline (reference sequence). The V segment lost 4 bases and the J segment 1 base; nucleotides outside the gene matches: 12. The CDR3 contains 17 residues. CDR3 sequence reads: CASSSYGVDRDNYGYTF. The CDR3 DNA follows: TGTGCCAGCAGCTCCTATGGGGTTGACAGGGATAACTATGGCTACACCTTC.

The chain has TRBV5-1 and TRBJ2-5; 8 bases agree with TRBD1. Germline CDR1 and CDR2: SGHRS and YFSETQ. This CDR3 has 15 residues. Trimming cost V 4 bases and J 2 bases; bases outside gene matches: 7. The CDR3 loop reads CASSRGQATQETQYF. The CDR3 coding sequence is TGCGCCAGCAGCAGGGGACAGGCGACACAAGAGACCCAGTACTTC.

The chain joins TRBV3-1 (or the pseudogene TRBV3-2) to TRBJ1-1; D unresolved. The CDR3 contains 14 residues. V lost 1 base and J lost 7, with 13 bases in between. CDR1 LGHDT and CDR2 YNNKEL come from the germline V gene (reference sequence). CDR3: CASSQASTVGEAFF. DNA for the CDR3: TGTGCCAGCAGCCAAGCATCAACGGTCGGTGAAGCTTTCTTT.

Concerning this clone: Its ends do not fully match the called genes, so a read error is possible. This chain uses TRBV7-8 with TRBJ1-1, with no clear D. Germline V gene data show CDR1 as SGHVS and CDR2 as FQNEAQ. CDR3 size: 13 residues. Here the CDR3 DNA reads TGTGCCAGCAGCATAGCTCCCGGCACTGAAGCTTTCTTT. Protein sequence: CASSIAPGTEAFF.

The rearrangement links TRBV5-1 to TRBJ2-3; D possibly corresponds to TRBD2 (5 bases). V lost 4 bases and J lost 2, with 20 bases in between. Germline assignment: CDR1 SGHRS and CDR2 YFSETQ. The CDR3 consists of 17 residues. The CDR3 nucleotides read TGCGCCAGCAGCACAAGCTATACCGGGATTCCCACAGATACGCAGTATTTT. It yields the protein CASSTSYTGIPTDTQYF. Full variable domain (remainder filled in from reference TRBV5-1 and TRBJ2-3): KAGVTQTPRYLIKTRGQQVTLSCSPISGHRSVSWYQQTPGQGLQFLFEYFSETQRNKGNFPGRFSGRQFSNSRSEMNVSTLELGDSALYLCASSTSYTGIPTDTQYFGPGTRLTVL.

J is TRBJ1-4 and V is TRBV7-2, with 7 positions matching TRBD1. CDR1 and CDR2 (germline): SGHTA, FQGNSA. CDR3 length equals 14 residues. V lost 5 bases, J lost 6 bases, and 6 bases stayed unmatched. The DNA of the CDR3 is TGTGCCAGCAGCCGGGACAGCAGTTATGAAAAACTGTTTTTT. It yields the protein CASSRDSSYEKLFF.